The 23 T cell receptor beta chains presented below share a single source sample, sequenced in a study of blood T cell repertoires in COVID-19. Measured with immunoSEQ multiplex PCR; TCRdb has only the in-frame clones, and not every one. The sample holds some 160,000 clones, approximately 84% seen once. Sample: peripheral blood. The receptors come from a man between 65 and 85 years old with active or convalescent COVID-19.

The V call is TRBV3-1 (or the pseudogene TRBV3-2), the J call TRBJ2-7; TRBD2 agrees at 9 bases. The J segment lost 4 bases and the V segment lost 9 bases, leaving 7 bases of the junction unmatched. Germline V lookup: CDR1 LGHDT, CDR2 YNNKEL (reference sequence). The CDR3 covers 13 residues. This chain's CDR3 is CASEIAGVYEQYF. The CDR3 DNA sequence: TGTGCCAGTGAAATAGCGGGAGTGTACGAGCAGTACTTC.

J is TRBJ1-2 and V is TRBV6-5, with D unclear. V gave up 1 base and J gave up 13 bases, with 16 bases separating them. Germline-derived CDR1 and CDR2 are MNHEY and SVGAGI. This CDR3 contains 13 residues. This chain's CDR3 is CASSYFLTSDITF. The CDR3 nucleotides read TGTGCCAGCAGTTACTTCCTTACGAGTGATATCACCTTC.

This clone occurred once. The rearrangement uses TRBV9 and TRBJ2-2; D ambiguous. Germline CDR1 and CDR2: SGDLS and YYNGEE. The CDR3 sequence is 14 residues long. Between the trimmed V and J ends, which lost 0 bases and 5 bases, there was a span of 8 bases. CDR3 DNA: TGTGCCAGCAGCGTAGCCTCAGGAACCGGGGAGCTGTTTTTT. Its translation is CASSVASGTGELFF.

The chain uses TRBV5-1 and TRBJ2-5; 7 bases agree with TRBD1. Trimming at V came to 4 bases and at J to 3 bases, leaving 3 bases not matched to a gene. This CDR3 is 13 amino acids long. The germline V gene encodes CDR1 SGHRS and CDR2 YFSETQ. The CDR3 sequence: CASSLGTEETQYF. Written as DNA, the CDR3 is TGCGCCAGCAGCCTAGGGACAGAAGAGACCCAGTACTTC.

This clone showed up just a few times. This chain connects TRBV7-9 to TRBJ1-2; no reliable D call. The V gene lost 2 bases and the J gene lost 0 bases, with 7 bases spanning the gap. The CDR3 spans 14 residues. Per the germline V gene, CDR1 is SEHNR and CDR2 is FQNEAQ (reference sequence). The CDR3 DNA reads as TGTGCCAGCAGCTTAACCGCAGCTAACTATGGCTACACCTTC. Amino acids: CASSLTAANYGYTF.

V and J are TRBV18 and TRBJ1-2, with 7 nucleotides matching TRBD1. Per the germline V gene, CDR1 is KGHSH and CDR2 is LQKENI. CDR3 length equals 14 residues. V lost 0 bases to trimming and J lost 7 bases; unmatched junction nucleotides: 5. The DNA of the CDR3 is TGTGCCAGCTCACCACCGGCCAGGGACAGTGGCTACACCTTC. Its translation: CASSPPARDSGYTF.

The rearrangement joins TRBV9 to TRBJ2-3; maybe TRBD1 (5 bases). Trimming stripped 0 bases from V and 0 bases from J, with 14 bases between. CDR3 length: 17 residues. Germline-derived CDR1 and CDR2 are SGDLS and YYNGEE. This chain's CDR3 is CASSVATGATSTDTQYF. CDR3 in DNA: TGTGCCAGCAGCGTAGCTACAGGTGCAACTAGCACAGATACGCAGTATTTT.

The genes are TRBV4-3 and TRBJ1-4, with a possible D match to TRBD1 (5 bases). There are 15 residues in the CDR3. Trimming took off 6 bases at V and 0 bases at J, with 11 bases between the two ends. Germline V gene lookup returns CDR1 LGHNA and CDR2 YSLEER. The CDR3 region has the DNA TGCGCCAGCAGGCGCAGGGTTGCAACTAATGAAAAACTGTTTTTT. It specifies CASRRRVATNEKLFF.

This chain connects TRBV5-5 to TRBJ1-6; 9 bases map to TRBD1. The CDR3 loop spans 17 amino acids. V lost 5 bases to trimming and J lost 7 bases; unmatched junction nucleotides: 13. The germline V gene encodes CDR1 SGHKS and CDR2 YYEKEE (reference sequence). The CDR3, as DNA: TGTGCCAGCAGTTTTCTCGCCGGGACAGGGCTAAATTCACCCCTCCACTTT. Residues: CASSFLAGTGLNSPLHF. Full variable domain (missing parts from reference TRBV5-5 and TRBJ1-6): DAGVTQSPTHLIKTRGQQVTLRCSPISGHKSVSWYQQVLGQGPQFIFQYYEKEERGRGNFPDRFSARQFPNYSSELNVNALLLGDSALYLCASSFLAGTGLNSPLHFGNGTRLTVT.

The V and J genes are TRBV21-1 and TRBJ2-1; the D segment call TRBD2 is taken from the table without a DNA check. TRBV21-1 is marked as a pseudogene. The CDR3 spans 19 residues. The CDR3 sequence is CASRKGRGAGGNSYNEQFF. CDR3 DNA sequence: TGTGCCAGCAGAAAAGGGAGAGGGGCGGGCGGGAACTCCTACAATGAGCAGTTCTTC.

This chain joins TRBV5-1 and TRBJ2-7; 9 positions agree with TRBD1. The CDR3 consists of 14 residues. The V segment lost 3 bases and the J segment 6 bases; nucleotides outside the gene matches: 7. Looked up from germline, CDR1 is SGHRS and CDR2 is YFSETQ. Here the CDR3 DNA reads TGCGCCAGCAGCTCGGGACAGGGCGATGCCGAGCAGTACTTC. Its protein product is CASSSGQGDAEQYF.

The chain recombines TRBV18 with TRBJ1-4, with D unresolved. Trimming took off 3 bases at V and 5 bases at J, with 13 bases between the two ends. This CDR3 is 15 amino acids long. Germline values: CDR1 KGHSH, CDR2 LQKENI. The CDR3 bases are TGTGCCAGCTCACCTTCCGACATCCGGAATGAAAAACTGTTTTTT. This gives the protein CASSPSDIRNEKLFF. The entire variable domain, with the rest obtained from reference TRBV18 and TRBJ1-4, is as follows: NAGVMQNPRHLVRRRGQEARLRCSPMKGHSHVYWYRQLPEEGLKFMVYLQKENIIDESGMPKERFSAEFPKEGPSILRIQQVVRGDSAAYFCASSPSDIRNEKLFFGSGTQLSVL.

The chain couples TRBV19 to TRBJ2-7, with TRBD1 identical over 10 bases. Germline trimming cut 3 bases from V and 6 bases from J; bases unmatched to any gene: 5. Germline CDR1 and CDR2: LNHDA and SQIVND (reference sequence). This CDR3 is built from 14 residues. This CDR3 is CASSIRTGGLEQYF. CDR3 nucleotide sequence: TGTGCCAGTAGTATCCGGACAGGGGGTCTCGAGCAGTACTTC.

V usage is TRBV27 and J usage is TRBJ2-2, with 8 nucleotides matching TRBD1. V trimming: 10 bases; J trimming: 1 base; junction bases outside the gene matches: 5. Germline-derived CDR1 and CDR2 are MNHEY and SMNVEV (reference sequence). The CDR3 is 14 residues long. The CDR3 DNA reads as TGTGCCACCCTGGACAGGGAGAACACCGGGGAGCTGTTTTTT. This encodes CATLDRENTGELFF.

The chain joins TRBV6-5 to TRBJ2-2, with D unresolved. CDR1 and CDR2 from the germline V gene are MNHEY and SVGAGI. This CDR3 is built from 14 residues. Trimming shortened V by 0 bases and J by 1 base, and 3 bases separated the two germline ends. The CDR3 sequence is CASSYSRNTGELFF. The CDR3 region has the DNA TGTGCCAGCAGTTACTCGAGGAACACCGGGGAGCTGTTTTTT.

V is TRBV13 and J is TRBJ1-2; 7 bases map to TRBD1. V trimming: 3 bases; J trimming: 10 bases; junction bases outside the gene matches: 5. The germline V gene encodes CDR1 PRHDT and CDR2 FYEKMQ (reference sequence). The CDR3 runs to 12 residues. This CDR3 is CASSFGTADYTF. CDR3 DNA: TGTGCCAGCAGCTTCGGGACAGCCGACTACACCTTC. Full variable domain (outside the CDR3, taken from reference TRBV13 and TRBJ1-2): AAGVIQSPRHLIKEKRETATLKCYPIPRHDTVYWYQQGPGQDPQFLISFYEKMQSDKGSIPDRFSAQQFSDYHSELNMSSLELGDSALYFCASSFGTADYTFGSGTRLTVV.

This chain joins TRBV7-9 and TRBJ2-3, with D perhaps matching TRBD1 (6 bases). The germline gives CDR1 SEHNR, CDR2 FQNEAQ (reference sequence). V was shortened by 3 bases and J by 0 bases, with 10 bases between the two germline ends. This CDR3 region has 15 residues. The chain's CDR3 is CASSLGQGSTDTQYF. For the CDR3, the DNA is TGTGCCAGCAGCTTGGGTCAGGGGAGCACAGATACGCAGTATTTT.

This clone was recorded once. The chain has TRBV6-2 or TRBV6-3 and TRBJ2-1, with TRBD2 matching over 11 bases. Germline assignment: CDR1 MNHEY and CDR2 SVGEGT. J lost 9 bases, V lost 0 bases, and 4 bases had no gene match. CDR3 length: 15 amino acids. The CDR3 loop reads CASSYSRLAGGEQFF. In nucleotides, the CDR3 is TGTGCCAGCAGTTACTCCCGGCTAGCGGGAGGTGAGCAGTTCTTC.

The chain couples TRBV6-2 or TRBV6-3 to TRBJ1-3; D not resolved. The CDR3 runs 16 residues. Per germline, CDR1 MNHEY and CDR2 SVGEGT. Trimming left V 2 bases short and J 0 bases short, with 11 bases between. Here the CDR3 DNA reads TGTGCCAGCAGTTACGACTTACTCGGCTCTGGAAACACCATATATTTT. Its protein is CASSYDLLGSGNTIYF.

This clone was detected only once. V and J are TRBV7-2 and TRBJ1-5; D remains ambiguous. This CDR3 spans 13 amino acids. V shed 5 bases and J shed 4 bases, with 9 bases lying between them. Per the germline V gene, CDR1 is SGHTA and CDR2 is FQGNSA. CDR3 in DNA: TGTGCCAGCAGCCCCGTCTATAATCAGCCCCAGCATTTT. This sequence encodes CASSPVYNQPQHF. The whole variable domain, remainder taken from reference TRBV7-2 and TRBJ1-5, is GAGVSQSPSNKVTEKGKDVELRCDPISGHTALYWYRQSLGQGLEFLIYFQGNSAPDKSGLPSDRFSAERTGGSVSTLTIQRTQQEDSAVYLCASSPVYNQPQHFGDGTRLSIL.

This clone appeared a few times. The V gene is TRBV20-1, the J gene TRBJ2-7; a possible D gene is TRBD2 (6 bases). The CDR3 covers 11 residues. V shed 3 bases and J shed 4 bases, with 7 bases lying between them. Germline V gene lookup returns CDR1 DFQATT and CDR2 SNEGSKA (reference sequence). This CDR3 reads CSASREYEQYF. CDR3 bases: TGCAGTGCTAGTCGGGAGTACGAGCAGTACTTC.

The rearrangement joins TRBV6-4 to TRBJ1-1; TRBD1 is a possible D gene (6 bases). Between the trimmed V and J ends, which lost 5 bases and 1 base, there was a span of 8 bases. Germline CDR1 and CDR2: MRHNA and SNTAGT. CDR3 length: 13 amino acids. The CDR3 loop is CASSKDRNTEAFF. The CDR3 DNA is TGTGCCAGCAGTAAGGACAGGAACACTGAAGCTTTCTTT.

The chain is built from TRBV6-2 or TRBV6-3 and TRBJ2-7, with D maybe TRBD2 (6 bases). The V gene lost 5 bases and the J gene lost 4 bases, with 15 bases spanning the gap. CDR1 MNHEY and CDR2 SVGEGT come from the germline V gene. The CDR3 is 14 amino acids. CDR3 loop: CASSRVGLSYEQYF. In DNA, the CDR3 is TGTGCCAGCAGTCGGGTGGGACTTTCTTACGAGCAGTACTTC.